Only a few counts were recorded for the clone carrying this T cell receptor beta chain. Its antigen is still unknown. This sample was included in a study of beta chain features in type 1 diabetes. One heparinised draw, averaging around 120 mL, was taken per donor. Germline values: CDR1 MDHEN, CDR2 SYDVKM. V dropped 5 bases and J dropped 3; count of bases not matched to a gene: 13. CDR3 size: 17 residues. Sequenced material consisted of expressed TCRB transcripts (all of the isolated RNA was reverse transcribed). Libraries were prepared by immunoSEQ multiplex PCR; TCRdb keeps only in-frame clonotypes and omits some of them. Of some 300,000 clones listed, 7% to 9% are singletons. General observations from the study: Individuals with type 1 diabetes displayed fewer insertions and more deletions at VDJ junctions. Shorter TCRB CDR3s, moderately but significantly so, marked every one of the four CD4+ subsets in Type 1 diabetes patients.

Sequencing was carried out using central memory CD4+ T cells from blood. This receptor was obtained from a woman aged 18-29 years in good health. J is TRBJ2-3 and V is TRBV28; TRBD1 agrees at 8 bases. In nucleotides, the CDR3 is TGTGCCAGCAGTCCCCTCGGACAGGGCCGGGGGACAGATACGCAGTATTTT. Encoded protein: CASSPLGQGRGTDTQYF. Full variable domain (outside the CDR3, taken from reference TRBV28 and TRBJ2-3): DVKVTQSSRYLVKRTGEKVFLECVQDMDHENMFWYRQDPGLGLRLIYFSYDVKMKEKGDIPEGYSVSREKKERFSLILESASTNQTSMYLCASSPLGQGRGTDTQYFGPGTRLTVL.